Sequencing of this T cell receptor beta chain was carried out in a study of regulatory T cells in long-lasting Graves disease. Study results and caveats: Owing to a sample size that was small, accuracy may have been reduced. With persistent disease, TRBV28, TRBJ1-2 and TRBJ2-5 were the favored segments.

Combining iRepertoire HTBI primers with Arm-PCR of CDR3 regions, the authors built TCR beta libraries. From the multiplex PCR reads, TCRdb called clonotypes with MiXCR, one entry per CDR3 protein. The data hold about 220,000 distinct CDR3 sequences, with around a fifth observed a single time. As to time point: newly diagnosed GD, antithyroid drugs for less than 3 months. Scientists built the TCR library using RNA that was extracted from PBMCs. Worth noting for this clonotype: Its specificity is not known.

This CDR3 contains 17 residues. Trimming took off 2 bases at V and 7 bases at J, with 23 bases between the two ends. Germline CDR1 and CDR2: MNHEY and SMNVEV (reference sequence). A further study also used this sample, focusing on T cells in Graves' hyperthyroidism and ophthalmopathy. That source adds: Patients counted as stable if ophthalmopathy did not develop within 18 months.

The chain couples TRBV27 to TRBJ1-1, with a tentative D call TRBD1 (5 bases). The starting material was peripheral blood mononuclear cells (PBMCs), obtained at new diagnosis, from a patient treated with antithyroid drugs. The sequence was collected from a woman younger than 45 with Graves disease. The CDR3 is CASSLAGALGSDFEAFF. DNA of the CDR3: TGTGCCAGCAGTTTAGCCGGGGCGTTGGGTTCGGACTTTGAAGCTTTCTTT.